The rows below give T cell receptor beta chains drawn from one sample of a study of cytomegalovirus exposure and HLA in healthy donors. This table comes from immunoSEQ multiplex PCR, and its TCRdb copy is limited to in-frame clones, with some not included. The sample has about 140,000 clones; the top ten hold under 2.5%. Sequencing was done on a sample of PBMCs. Every receptor here comes from a woman between 18 and 29 years old in good health and CMV-seronegative. Both conserved end residues are part of each CDR3. D genes are given only for firm matches.

CDR3 | DNA | D | J | V
CASSLVLGGVNEQYF | TGTGCCAGCAGCTTAGTTTTAGGGGGGGTCAACGAGCAGTACTTC | - | TRBJ2-7 | TRBV7-2
CASSGGLRGSGRKELFF | TGTGCCAGCAGCGGAGGTCTCCGGGGTAGCGGGAGGAAGGAGCTGTTTTTT | TRBD2 | TRBJ2-2 | TRBV7-2
CASSLQADYGYTF | TGCGCCAGCAGCTTGCAGGCAGACTATGGCTACACCTTC | - | TRBJ1-2 | TRBV5-1
CASSLGTGVSGANVLTF | TGTGCCAGCAGCCTTGGGACAGGGGTCTCTGGGGCCAACGTCCTGACTTTC | TRBD1 | TRBJ2-6 | TRBV9
CASSPSIGLASQYF | TGTGCCAGCAGCCCATCTATCGGACTAGCGTCGCAGTATTTT | TRBD2 | TRBJ2-3 | TRBV7-8
CASKRDSTKNIQYF | TGCGCCAGCAAACGGGATTCAACCAAAAACATTCAGTACTTC | - | TRBJ2-4 | TRBV5-1
CASSLGLAGYNEQFF | TGTGCCAGCAGCTTAGGACTAGCGGGCTACAATGAGCAGTTCTTC | TRBD2 | TRBJ2-1 | TRBV9
CASSLVGGTGAYEQYF | TGTGCCAGCAGCTTAGTTGGTGGGACAGGGGCCTACGAGCAGTACTTC | TRBD1 | TRBJ2-7 | TRBV7-2
CASSLGSGSDYGYTF | TGCGCCAGCAGCTTGGGATCCGGGTCGGACTATGGCTACACCTTC | - | TRBJ1-2 | TRBV5-1
CACRTSGSTDTQYF | TGTGCCTGTCGAACTAGCGGGAGCACAGATACGCAGTATTTT | TRBD2 | TRBJ2-3 | TRBV30
CASSESGLAYNEQFF | TGCGCCAGCAGTGAGTCGGGACTAGCGTACAATGAGCAGTTCTTC | TRBD2 | TRBJ2-1 | TRBV10-2
CASSYSRRAPRTEAFF | TGTGCCAGCAGTTACTCGAGGAGGGCCCCACGCACTGAAGCTTTCTTT | - | TRBJ1-1 | TRBV6-5
CASSRRTTVSRGYTF | TGTGCCAGCAGCCGACGGACAACCGTTTCTCGTGGCTACACCTTC | - | TRBJ1-2 | TRBV5-6
CASSPPGGGRETQYF | TGTGCCAGCAGCCCCCCAGGGGGCGGAAGAGAGACCCAGTACTTC | TRBD1 | TRBJ2-5 | TRBV11-3
CASSHLSGSSTDTQYF | TGTGCCAGCAGCCACCTTAGCGGGAGTAGCACAGATACGCAGTATTTT | TRBD2 | TRBJ2-3 | TRBV11-2
CASSSGQGGWVNTEAFF | TGTGCCAGCAGCTCCGGACAGGGCGGGTGGGTGAACACTGAAGCTTTCTTT | TRBD1 | TRBJ1-1 | TRBV7-8
CASSPHGGSDTEAFF | TGTGCCAGCTCCCCCCATGGAGGGTCGGACACTGAAGCTTTCTTT | - | TRBJ1-1 | TRBV6-4
CASSLARGAGNTIYF | TGTGCCAGCAGCTTAGCCAGGGGGGCTGGAAACACCATATATTTT | TRBD1 | TRBJ1-3 | TRBV7-2
CASSQDRGRDTIYF | TGTGCCAGCAGCCAGGACAGGGGTCGAGACACCATATATTTT | TRBD1 | TRBJ1-3 | TRBV4-2
CASSLEPLTEAFF | TGCGCCAGCAGCTTGGAGCCACTTACTGAAGCTTTCTTT | - | TRBJ1-1 | TRBV5-1
CASSPEFLVNTEAFF | TGTGCCAGCAGCCCCGAGTTTTTAGTGAACACTGAAGCTTTCTTT | - | TRBJ1-1 | TRBV7-6
CASTTGPGSNQPQHF | TGTGCCAGCACCACAGGTCCAGGGAGCAATCAGCCCCAGCATTTT | - | TRBJ1-5 | TRBV7-8